This TCR beta chain comes out of a study of cytomegalovirus exposure and HLA in healthy donors. Study-level findings and limits: The authors considered a cluster of highly shared sequence variants likely to be a sequencing artifact.

As regards this clone: Its antigen is undetermined.

The PCR was carried out with 60 Vbeta primers and 13 Jbeta primers. Produced via immunoSEQ multiplex PCR; TCRdb's table is partial and in-frame only. Here the sample spans approximately 190,000 clones, 82% being singletons. The germline V and J ends were trimmed by 3 bases and 2 bases, with 12 bases remaining between them. Germline CDR1 and CDR2: SGHDT and YYEEEE. The CDR3 is made up of 14 amino acids. Sequenced: PBMCs. The chain carries TRBV5-6 and TRBJ2-7; D remains unclear. The clonotype originates from a woman younger than 35 in good health and CMV-seronegative. CDR3 bases: TGTGCCAGCAGCTGGCAGAACCCCCCCTACGAGCAGTACTTC. Translated, it gives CASSWQNPPYEQYF.